This T cell receptor (beta chain) was captured in a study of human T cells and chemical hapten exposure. The V gene lost 1 base and the J gene lost 2 bases, with 8 bases spanning the gap. CDR3 length equals 13 residues. Per germline, CDR1 SQVTM and CDR2 ANQGSEA. Time point: healthy volunteer bleed at 6 weeks. The template was total RNA from unfractionated whole blood. General observations from the study: Unchanged with DPC sensitization were TCRs above 1 in 1000 frequency.

The library labeled individual cDNA molecules by adding unique molecular identifiers to them. TCRdb re-analysed the RACE reads in MiXCR, keeping a single row per CDR3 protein. This repertoire shows 44,000 or so distinct CDR3 sequences, about 3.7% found once; its top ten account for around 5.7%. This clonotype was observed at least ten times. Its antigen is undetermined. The sequence was collected from a human donor in good health. Some clones in this sample may be carry-over from other donors' samples. The sequencing sample was made of whole blood. The rearrangement uses TRBV29-1 and TRBJ2-5; D is perhaps TRBD1 (5 bases). The CDR3 sequence is CSVEAQGQETQYF. The DNA for the CDR3 is TGCAGCGTTGAAGCCCAGGGACAAGAGACCCAGTACTTC.